Below are 28 T cell receptor beta chains sequenced from a single sample in a study of Graves' ophthalmopathy and Graves' hyperthyroidism. Transcripts of RNA were the source for amplifying TCR beta CDR3 regions. Second-round multiplex PCR came after first-round RT-PCR with HTBI primers. Each CDR3 protein gets one entry after TCRdb re-called the multiplex PCR reads with MiXCR. The repertoire has hundreds of thousands of distinct CDR3 sequences, around 20% of them found once; the top ten carry under 3.5%. The sample consisted of peripheral blood. The receptors come from a woman between 18 and 30 years old with stable Graves' hyperthyroidism.

This clonotype has just a few counts. This CDR3 is CAWGGATHDQPQHF. The DNA for the CDR3 is TGTGCCTGGGGGGGAGCAACACACGATCAGCCCCAGCATTTT. V gene TRBV30 combines with J gene TRBJ1-5, with a tentative D call TRBD1 (5 bases). Germline loops: CDR1 GTSNPN, CDR2 SVGIG (reference sequence). V lost 5 bases, J lost 5 bases, and 16 bases lay in between. The CDR3 covers 14 residues.

Ten or more counts support this clonotype. The rearrangement links TRBV15 to TRBJ2-5; D is undetermined. The CDR3 sequence is 13 residues long. Per germline, CDR1 LNHNV and CDR2 YYDKDF (reference sequence). Trimming removed 1 base from V and 2 bases from J, with 5 bases in between. The CDR3 region has the DNA TGTGCCACCAGCAGAGTGGGGCAAGAGACCCAGTACTTC. This sequence encodes CATSRVGQETQYF.

In its sample, this clonotype was seen many times. This is likely a read error, given that the CDR3 carries no conserved phenylalanine or tryptophan at its end. The chain uses TRBV5-1 and TRBJ1-5; D perhaps matches TRBD1 (5 bases). Germline V gene data show CDR1 as SGHRS and CDR2 as YFSETQ. Trimming left V 4 bases short and J 5 bases short, with 10 bases between. The CDR3 consists of 13 residues. CDR3 DNA: TGCGCCAGCAGCGGAGGAGGGGATCAGCCCCAGCATTCT. It translates to CASSGGGDQPQHS.

This clonotype has at least ten counts. V usage is TRBV27 and J usage is TRBJ1-1, with unresolved D. With 6 bases removed from V and 1 base from J, the gap between germline ends came to 15 bases. The germline CDR1 and CDR2 sequences are MNHEY and SMNVEV (reference sequence). CDR3 size: 15 residues. CDR3 nucleotides: TGTGCCAGCAGCTTAGGACTGTTCCCGAACACTGAAGCTTTCTTT. This codes for CASSLGLFPNTEAFF.

The sample holds many counts of this clonotype. The CDR3 DNA is TGCGCCAGCAACCTGGACAGGGAGGGTCGTGGCTACACCTTC. This encodes CASNLDREGRGYTF. The chain joins TRBV5-1 to TRBJ1-2; 8 positions match TRBD1. Germline V gives CDR1 SGHRS, CDR2 YFSETQ. The CDR3 is 14 residues long. J gave up 7 bases and V 6 bases, and 11 bases lay outside the gene matches.

V gene TRBV20-1 combines with J gene TRBJ2-7, with 9 nucleotides matching TRBD1. This CDR3 is 15 amino acids long. CDR1 and CDR2 from the germline V gene are DFQATT and SNEGSKA (reference sequence). V lost 0 bases, J lost 2 bases, and 5 bases stayed unmatched. The CDR3 nucleotides read TGCAGTGCTAGAGATCCTAGGACAGGGGCCTACGAGCAGTACTTC. The encoded protein is CSARDPRTGAYEQYF.

This clonotype was observed many times. The CDR3 sequence is CASSYPPSGSSYEQYF. The CDR3 DNA is TGTGCCAGCAGTTACCCTCCAAGCGGCAGCTCCTACGAGCAGTACTTC. The chain combines TRBV6-5 with TRBJ2-7; TRBD2 might be the D (5 bases). Trimming left V 2 bases short and J 0 bases short, with 14 bases between. CDR1 MNHEY and CDR2 SVGAGI come from the germline V gene. This CDR3 contains 16 residues.

In DNA, the CDR3 is TGCAGCGTTGAAAGAGGGAAAGGCTACACCTTC. Translated: CSVERGKGYTF. This sequence joins TRBV29-1 and TRBJ1-2, with D hard to call. This CDR3 is built from 11 residues. Trimming shortened V by 2 bases and J by 8 bases, and 9 bases separated the two germline ends. Germline lookup yields CDR1 SQVTM and CDR2 ANQGSEA.

This clonotype came up many times. V and J are TRBV12-3 or TRBV12-4 and TRBJ2-2; no clear D gene. V lost 3 bases to trimming and J lost 4 bases, with 9 bases between them. The CDR3 contains 14 residues. The CDR3 region is CASSFELVTGELFF. In DNA form, the CDR3 reads TGTGCCAGCAGTTTTGAATTGGTCACCGGGGAGCTGTTTTTT.

The chain has TRBV9 and TRBJ1-1; possibly TRBD1 for D (5 bases). The length of the CDR3 is 15 residues. Germline CDR1 and CDR2: SGDLS and YYNGEE. V gave up 0 bases and J gave up 4 bases, with 13 bases separating them. CDR3: CASSVAWGSPTEAFF. The CDR3 DNA reads TGTGCCAGCAGCGTAGCTTGGGGGTCTCCCACTGAAGCTTTCTTT. The full variable domain, in which reference TRBV9 and TRBJ1-1 provide the parts outside the CDR3, is DSGVTQTPKHLITATGQRVTLRCSPRSGDLSVYWYQQSLDQGLQFLIQYYNGEERAKGNILERFSAQQFPDLHSELNLSSLELGDSALYFCASSVAWGSPTEAFFGQGTRLTVV.

The table lists this clonotype with many counts. The chain couples TRBV9 to TRBJ2-5, with D unresolved. Trimming removed 0 bases at V and 5 bases at J, with 14 bases between. The CDR3 contains 15 residues. Germline assignment: CDR1 SGDLS and CDR2 YYNGEE. For the CDR3, the DNA is TGTGCCAGCAGCGTAGGCGGTACAACGAGGGAGACCCAGTACTTC. Amino acids: CASSVGGTTRETQYF.

At least ten counts were recorded for this clonotype. The chain has TRBV28 and TRBJ2-7; D call uncertain. Germline V gene sequence: CDR1 MDHEN, CDR2 SYDVKM. This CDR3 spans 12 amino acids. V shed 8 bases and J shed 2 bases, with 10 bases lying between them. CDR3 in amino acids: CASRTATYEQYF. The CDR3 DNA reads TGTGCCAGCCGGACGGCAACCTACGAGCAGTACTTC. Filled out from reference TRBV28 and TRBJ2-7, the complete variable domain reads DVKVTQSSRYLVKRTGEKVFLECVQDMDHENMFWYRQDPGLGLRLIYFSYDVKMKEKGDIPEGYSVSREKKERFSLILESASTNQTSMYLCASRTATYEQYFGPGTRLTVT.

This clonotype was counted ten times or more. This chain joins TRBV6-5 and TRBJ2-5, with D maybe TRBD2 (6 bases). CDR1 MNHEY and CDR2 SVGAGI come from the germline V gene. Trimming took off 2 bases at V and 1 base at J, with 11 bases between the two ends. This CDR3 contains 15 residues. DNA for the CDR3: TGTGCCAGCAGTTACCCCCGGAGGGCCCAAGAGACCCAGTACTTC. Translating it yields CASSYPRRAQETQYF.

J is TRBJ2-2 and V is TRBV10-3; no clear D. Trimming pared 2 bases from V and 1 base from J, leaving 5 bases between. The CDR3 is 14 residues long. Germline V gene data show CDR1 as ENHRY and CDR2 as SYGVKD. The CDR3 bases are TGTGCCATCAGTGAGCTGTGGAACACCGGGGAGCTGTTTTTT. Protein product: CAISELWNTGELFF.

V gene TRBV12-3 or TRBV12-4 combines with J gene TRBJ2-5; 13 bases are a match to TRBD2. Trimming at V came to 5 bases and at J to 1 base, leaving 4 bases not matched to a gene. CDR3 size: 16 residues. CDR3 amino acids: CASSTRLAGGQETQYF. In DNA, the CDR3 is TGTGCCAGCAGTACCCGACTAGCGGGGGGCCAAGAGACCCAGTACTTC.

This clonotype was recorded many times. V gene TRBV7-2 combines with J gene TRBJ1-2; D gene uncertain. V was shortened by 1 base and J by 3 bases, with 3 bases between the two germline ends. Germline V gene sequence: CDR1 SGHTA, CDR2 FQGNSA. The CDR3 has 12 amino acids. The CDR3 loop reads CASSLVHYGYTF. In DNA, the CDR3 is TGTGCCAGCAGCTTAGTCCACTATGGCTACACCTTC.

The chain couples TRBV6-4 to TRBJ2-7; 12 bases match TRBD1. J was trimmed by 3 bases and V by 5 bases; bases with no gene match: 11. This CDR3 spans 17 amino acids. CDR1 is MRHNA and CDR2 is SNTAGT in the germline V gene. The CDR3 reads CASSTPGQGAQGYEQYF. CDR3 DNA sequence: TGTGCCAGCAGTACTCCGGGACAGGGGGCGCAGGGCTACGAGCAGTACTTC.

At least ten counts were recorded for this clonotype. The genes are TRBV19 and TRBJ1-1, with a tentative D call TRBD1 (5 bases). V was trimmed by 7 bases and J by 4 bases, leaving 22 bases between them. Germline CDR1 and CDR2: LNHDA and SQIVND (reference sequence). This CDR3 spans 16 amino acids. The CDR3 sequence is CASKDGGATGGTEAFF. In DNA form, the CDR3 reads TGTGCCAGTAAGGACGGCGGGGCGACGGGGGGCACTGAAGCTTTCTTT.

The sample holds one count of this clonotype. V and J are TRBV6-2 or TRBV6-3 and TRBJ2-7, with unresolved D. The V and J ends lost 6 bases and 3 bases respectively, with 12 bases between them. The germline CDR1 and CDR2 sequences are MNHEY and SVGEGT. The CDR3 is made up of 13 amino acids. The CDR3 region has the DNA TGTGCCAGCAGCGACTCTAACTACTACGAGCAGTACTTC. Protein product: CASSDSNYYEQYF.

This sequence joins TRBV4-3 and TRBJ2-7, with no clear D. This CDR3 has 14 residues. Trimming pared 1 base from V and 1 base from J, leaving 8 bases between. Germline assignment: CDR1 LGHNA and CDR2 YSLEER. In DNA form, the CDR3 reads TGCGCCAGCAGCCAAGGATGGGGATCCTACGAGCAGTACTTC. It yields the protein CASSQGWGSYEQYF.

This clonotype was recorded many times. The chain carries TRBV7-8 and TRBJ2-2; 10 bases are a match to TRBD2. The V and J ends lost 6 bases and 1 base, in that order; junction bases with no gene match: 2. The CDR3 contains 15 residues. The germline V gene has CDR1 SGHVS and CDR2 FQNEAQ. The CDR3 loop is CASSWTSGNTGELFF. CDR3 sequence (DNA): TGTGCCAGCAGTTGGACTAGCGGGAACACCGGGGAGCTGTTTTTT.

This clonotype was seen repeatedly, ten times or more. This chain joins TRBV7-2 and TRBJ2-7; D is uncertain. CDR1 is SGHTA, CDR2 FQGNSA, per germline. CDR3 length: 11 amino acids. V was pared by 4 bases and J by 5 bases, with 6 bases between. The CDR3 is CASSSAHEQYF. The DNA of the CDR3 is TGTGCCAGCAGCTCCGCTCACGAGCAGTACTTC.

This chain joins TRBV18 and TRBJ1-1; D not resolved. This CDR3 comprises 15 residues. Germline V gene lookup returns CDR1 KGHSH and CDR2 LQKENI. Trimming shortened V by 2 bases and J by 0 bases, and 10 bases separated the two germline ends. This chain's CDR3 is CASSPTGNMNTEAFF. The CDR3 nucleotides read TGTGCCAGCTCACCAACGGGGAACATGAACACTGAAGCTTTCTTT.

This clonotype was seen a single time. The rearrangement joins TRBV20-1 to TRBJ2-2, with D unresolved. Trimming removed 4 bases at V and 1 base at J, with 10 bases between. Germline lookup yields CDR1 DFQATT and CDR2 SNEGSKA (reference sequence). The CDR3 is made up of 14 amino acids. CDR3 sequence reads: CSAKSYGNTGELFF. The DNA of the CDR3 is TGCAGTGCTAAATCGTACGGGAACACCGGGGAGCTGTTTTTT.

In its sample, this clonotype was seen many times. The V gene is TRBV2, the J gene TRBJ2-2; no clear D. The CDR3 spans 13 residues. The V end lost 4 bases, the J end lost 3 bases, and 6 bases lay between the germline ends. Germline V gene data show CDR1 as SNHLY and CDR2 as FYNNEI. The CDR3 sequence is CASSVQYTGELFF. In DNA form, the CDR3 reads TGTGCCAGCAGTGTTCAGTACACCGGGGAGCTGTTTTTT.

This clonotype appeared many times. The chain carries TRBV12-5 and TRBJ1-1, with 7 bases matching TRBD1. The CDR3 sequence is 16 residues long. Trimming cost V 6 bases and J 5 bases; bases outside gene matches: 15. CDR1 LGHNT and CDR2 FRNRAP come from the germline V gene. The CDR3 loop reads CASGPYQQGRGTEAFF. CDR3 in DNA: TGTGCTAGTGGCCCGTATCAACAGGGGCGGGGGACTGAAGCTTTCTTT.

This clonotype was counted ten times or more. The chain recombines TRBV5-1 with TRBJ1-1; TRBD1 aligns across 7 bases. The V gene's germline CDR1 is SGHRS and CDR2 YFSETQ. V lost 1 base, J lost 6 bases, and 6 bases stayed unmatched. CDR3 length: 14 amino acids. This CDR3 is CASSLTGVRAEAFF. The CDR3 DNA reads as TGCGCCAGCAGCTTGACAGGGGTGAGGGCTGAAGCTTTCTTT.

The table lists this clonotype with a count of one. J is TRBJ1-5 and V is TRBV12-3 or TRBV12-4; the D is unclear. V was pared by 6 bases and J by 0 bases, with 12 bases between. The CDR3 totals 15 residues. The CDR3 loop is CASRAAGHSNQPQHF. The CDR3 nucleotides read TGTGCCAGCAGAGCCGCTGGCCATAGCAATCAGCCCCAGCATTTT.